One sample yielded the 14 T cell receptor beta chains listed below, sequenced in a study of response to subunit inactivated influenza vaccine. TCRdb recomputed calls from the RT-PCR reads with MiXCR, one row per CDR3 protein. The sample lists 500,000 to 600,000 distinct CDR3 sequences; approximately 15% were seen once. The specimen was PBMCs from blood, collected approximately 13 days after vaccination. Source of these receptors: a man aged 45-60 years who received an inactivated influenza vaccine.

The chain joins TRBV24-1 to TRBJ2-1; the D gene is possibly TRBD1 (6 bases). Trimming stripped 5 bases from V and 6 bases from J, with 13 bases between. CDR1 and CDR2 from the germline V gene are KGHDR and SFDVKD. The CDR3 consists of 14 residues. The CDR3 here is CATSGPGRGNEQFF. CDR3 DNA: TGTGCCACCAGTGGACCCGGCAGGGGCAATGAGCAGTTCTTC.

The sample holds a few counts of this clonotype. The chain has TRBV4-2 and TRBJ1-6; D not resolved. Germline-derived CDR1 and CDR2 are LGHNA and YNFKEQ. The V and J ends lost 0 bases and 5 bases respectively, with 11 bases between them. The CDR3 length is 16 residues. This CDR3 is CASSQEATVNNSPLHF. The DNA for the CDR3 is TGTGCCAGCAGCCAAGAAGCAACGGTAAATAATTCACCCCTCCACTTT.

This clonotype was detected only a few times. The chain carries TRBV6-2 or TRBV6-3 and TRBJ2-1; 7 positions match TRBD2. Germline V CDR1 and CDR2: MNHEY, SVGEGT. The CDR3 extends over 14 amino acids. V shed 6 bases and J 9 bases; nucleotides not matched to a gene: 11. This chain's CDR3 is CASRATSYVREQFF. The CDR3 bases are TGTGCCAGCAGAGCGACTAGCTATGTCCGTGAGCAGTTCTTC.

The V and J genes are TRBV7-9 and TRBJ2-1; TRBD2 agrees at 9 bases. Trimming took 4 bases from V and 6 from J; bases not matched to a gene: 10. The CDR3 is 16 residues long. The germline V gene encodes CDR1 SEHNR and CDR2 FQNEAQ (reference sequence). The DNA of the CDR3 is TGTGCCAGCAGCTCAATTAGCGGGAGAGGTCCCAATGAGCAGTTCTTC. Its translation is CASSSISGRGPNEQFF.

This clonotype has more than one count but fewer than ten. CDR3 region: CASSQDYRDTEAFF. As DNA, the CDR3 is TGTGCCAGCAGCCAAGATTACAGGGATACTGAAGCTTTCTTT. The chain couples TRBV3-1 to TRBJ1-1; D might be TRBD1 (6 bases). The V gene lost 0 bases and the J gene lost 5 bases, with 10 bases spanning the gap. The CDR3 covers 14 residues. CDR1 LGHDT and CDR2 YNNKEL come from the germline V gene (reference sequence).

J is TRBJ2-3 and V is TRBV6-2 or TRBV6-3; D gene unclear. The germline V gene encodes CDR1 MNHEY and CDR2 SVGEGT. The ends were cut back, 7 bases at V and 2 bases at J, with 13 bases in the middle. The CDR3 has 14 residues. CDR3 nucleotides: TGTGCCAGCAAGCCCCCTAAGGACACAGATACGCAGTATTTT. This sequence encodes CASKPPKDTDTQYF.

In nucleotides, the CDR3 is TGTGCCAGCTCACAGTTCCTCGGGGGACAGACTAGCACAGATACGCAGTATTTT. Translating it yields CASSQFLGGQTSTDTQYF. This chain uses TRBV18 with TRBJ2-3, with D tentatively TRBD1 (7 bases). The CDR3 spans 18 residues. CDR1 KGHSH and CDR2 LQKENI come from the germline V gene. V lost 4 bases and J lost 0, with 20 bases in between.

The V and J genes are TRBV5-1 and TRBJ2-1, with 12 nucleotides matching TRBD2. This CDR3 has 18 residues. V lost 5 bases, J lost 0 bases, and 9 bases stayed unmatched. Germline CDR1 and CDR2: SGHRS and YFSETQ. The CDR3: CASRFTSGGMSSYNEQFF. The CDR3 region has the DNA TGCGCCAGCAGATTTACTAGCGGGGGGATGAGCTCCTACAATGAGCAGTTCTTC.

The chain joins TRBV10-3 to TRBJ2-7, with 11 bases identical to TRBD1. The CDR3 length is 14 residues. With 6 bases clipped from V and 6 bases from J, the junction kept 7 bases outside the gene matches. CDR1 ENHRY and CDR2 SYGVKD come from the germline V gene. This chain's CDR3 is CAISAGQGAGEQYF. The CDR3 coding sequence is TGTGCCATCAGCGCTGGACAGGGGGCAGGCGAGCAGTACTTC.

The chain links TRBV5-1 to TRBJ2-7, with a weak D call TRBD2 (6 bases). Trimming took off 1 base at V and 2 bases at J, with 13 bases between the two ends. Germline V CDR1 and CDR2: SGHRS, YFSETQ. The CDR3 is 15 amino acids. CDR3 amino acids: CASSLLTSRAYEQYF. CDR3 sequence (DNA): TGCGCCAGCAGCTTGTTAACTAGCCGGGCCTACGAGCAGTACTTC.

The sample holds a few counts of this clonotype. The chain uses TRBV12-3 or TRBV12-4 and TRBJ2-1; TRBD2 aligns across 8 bases. The CDR3 has 15 residues. After removal of 5 bases from V and 7 bases from J, the junction contained 10 bases not matched to a gene. The CDR3, as DNA: TGTGCCAGCAGTCACGCGGGGGGTGGTGTGAATGAGCAGTTCTTC. Residues: CASSHAGGGVNEQFF.

This clonotype came up a few times. V and J are TRBV10-3 and TRBJ1-4; 9 nucleotides align to TRBD1. Germline trimming cut 10 bases from V and 6 bases from J; bases unmatched to any gene: 3. CDR1 is ENHRY, CDR2 SYGVKD, per germline. The CDR3 sequence is 12 residues long. CDR3 amino acids: CATGQGHEKLFF. Here the CDR3 DNA reads TGTGCCACTGGACAGGGGCATGAAAAACTGTTTTTT.

This clonotype has a count of ten or more. The V call is TRBV29-1, the J call TRBJ1-5; perhaps TRBD1 as D (5 bases). The V gene lost 4 bases and the J gene lost 7 bases, with 17 bases spanning the gap. CDR1 is SQVTM and CDR2 is ANQGSEA in the germline V gene. The CDR3 is 14 amino acids. CDR3: CSVGDGGGQQPQHF. In DNA, the CDR3 is TGCAGCGTTGGGGACGGGGGGGGTCAGCAGCCCCAGCATTTT.

This clonotype was counted between two and nine times. In nucleotides, the CDR3 is TGCGCCAGCAGCTTGGAACTAGCGGGAGTCTACGAGCAGTACTTC. Its protein product is CASSLELAGVYEQYF. The chain is built from TRBV5-1 and TRBJ2-7; 11 bases match TRBD2. The germline CDR1 and CDR2 sequences are SGHRS and YFSETQ. CDR3 size: 15 residues. V trimming: 0 bases; J trimming: 3 bases; junction bases outside the gene matches: 2.